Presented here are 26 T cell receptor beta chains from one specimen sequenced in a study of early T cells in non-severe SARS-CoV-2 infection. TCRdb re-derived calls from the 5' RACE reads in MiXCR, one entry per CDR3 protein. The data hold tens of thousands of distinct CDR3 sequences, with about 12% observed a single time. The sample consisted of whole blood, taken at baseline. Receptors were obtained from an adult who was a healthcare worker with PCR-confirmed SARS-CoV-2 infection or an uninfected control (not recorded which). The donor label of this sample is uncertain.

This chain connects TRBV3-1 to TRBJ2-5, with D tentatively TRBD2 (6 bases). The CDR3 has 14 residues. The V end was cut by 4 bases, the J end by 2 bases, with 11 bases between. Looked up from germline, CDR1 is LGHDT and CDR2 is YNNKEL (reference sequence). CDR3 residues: CASSRRDFQETQYF. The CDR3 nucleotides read TGTGCCAGCAGCCGAAGGGACTTTCAAGAGACCCAGTACTTC.

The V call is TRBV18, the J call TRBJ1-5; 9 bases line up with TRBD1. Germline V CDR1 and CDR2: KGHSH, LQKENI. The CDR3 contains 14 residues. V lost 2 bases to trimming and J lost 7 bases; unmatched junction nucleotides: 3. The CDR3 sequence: CASSPTGGRQPQHF. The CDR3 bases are TGTGCCAGCTCACCAACAGGGGGCCGGCAGCCCCAGCATTTT.

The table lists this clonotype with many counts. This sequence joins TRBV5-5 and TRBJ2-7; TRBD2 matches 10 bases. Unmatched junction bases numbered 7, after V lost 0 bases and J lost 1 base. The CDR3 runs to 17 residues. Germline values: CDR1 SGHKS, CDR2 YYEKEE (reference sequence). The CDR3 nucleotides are TGTGCCAGCAGCTTGGCGGTGACTAGCGGGCGTTCCTACGAGCAGTACGTC. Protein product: CASSLAVTSGRSYEQYV.

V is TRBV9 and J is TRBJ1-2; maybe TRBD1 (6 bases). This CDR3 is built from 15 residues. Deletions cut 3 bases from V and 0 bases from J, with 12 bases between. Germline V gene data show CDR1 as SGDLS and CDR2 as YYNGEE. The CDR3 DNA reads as TGTGCCAGCAGCGGCCAGACAGGTACTAACTATGGCTACACCTTC. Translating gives CASSGQTGTNYGYTF.

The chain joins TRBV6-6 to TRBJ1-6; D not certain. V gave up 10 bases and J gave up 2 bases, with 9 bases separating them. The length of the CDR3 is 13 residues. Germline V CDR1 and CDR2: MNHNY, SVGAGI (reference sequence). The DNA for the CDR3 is TGTGCCACCCTTGGGGCCTATAATTCACCCCTCCACTTT. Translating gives CATLGAYNSPLHF.

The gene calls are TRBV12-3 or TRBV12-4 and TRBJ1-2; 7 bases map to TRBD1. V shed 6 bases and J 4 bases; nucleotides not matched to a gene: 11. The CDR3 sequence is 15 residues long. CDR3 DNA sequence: TGTGCCAGCAGCCAGGACAGGACTTCCGCCTATGGCTACACCTTC. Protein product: CASSQDRTSAYGYTF.

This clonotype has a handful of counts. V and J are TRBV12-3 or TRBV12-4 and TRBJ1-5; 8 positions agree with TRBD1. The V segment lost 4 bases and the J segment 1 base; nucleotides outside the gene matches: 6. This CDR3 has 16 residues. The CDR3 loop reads CASSSGQGASNQPQHF. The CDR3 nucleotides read TGTGCCAGCAGTTCCGGCCAGGGGGCGAGCAATCAGCCCCAGCATTTT.

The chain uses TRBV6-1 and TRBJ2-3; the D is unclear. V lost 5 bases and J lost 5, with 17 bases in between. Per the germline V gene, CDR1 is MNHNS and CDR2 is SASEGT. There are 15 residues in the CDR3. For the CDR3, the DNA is TGTGCCAGCAGTTTGTACCGGGCTCCGGGAGATACGCAGTATTTT. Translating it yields CASSLYRAPGDTQYF.

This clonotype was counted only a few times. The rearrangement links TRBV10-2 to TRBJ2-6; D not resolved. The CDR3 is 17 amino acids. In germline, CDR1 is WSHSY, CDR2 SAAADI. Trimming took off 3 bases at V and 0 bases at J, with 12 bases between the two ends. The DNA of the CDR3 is TGCGCCAGCAGTGAATCCCCCTTTCACTCTGGGGCCAACGTCCTGACTTTC. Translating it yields CASSESPFHSGANVLTF.

In DNA form, the CDR3 reads TGTGCCAGCAGTTCCCGGCTTCAAGAGACCCAGTACTTC. Its translation is CASSSRLQETQYF. The rearrangement joins TRBV12-3 or TRBV12-4 to TRBJ2-5, with unresolved D. Trimming removed 4 bases from V and 2 bases from J, with 8 bases in between. This CDR3 has 13 amino acids.

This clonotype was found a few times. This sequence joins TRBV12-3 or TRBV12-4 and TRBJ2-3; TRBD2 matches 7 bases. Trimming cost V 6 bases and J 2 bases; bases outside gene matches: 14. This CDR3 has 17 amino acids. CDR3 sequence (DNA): TGTGCCAGCAGCCATCTCCACCTAGCGGAATACACAGATACGCAGTATTTT. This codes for CASSHLHLAEYTDTQYF.

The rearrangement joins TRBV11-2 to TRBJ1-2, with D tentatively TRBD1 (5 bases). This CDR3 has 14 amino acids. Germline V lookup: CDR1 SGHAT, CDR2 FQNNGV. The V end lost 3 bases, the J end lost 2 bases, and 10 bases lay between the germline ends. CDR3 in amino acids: CASSFDSTNYGYTF. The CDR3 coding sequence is TGTGCCAGCAGCTTTGACAGCACGAACTATGGCTACACCTTC.

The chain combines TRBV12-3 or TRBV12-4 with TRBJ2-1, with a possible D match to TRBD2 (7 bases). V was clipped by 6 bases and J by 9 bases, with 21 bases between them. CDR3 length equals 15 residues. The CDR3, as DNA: TGTGCCAGCAGCCCCCTTGGGGGGGGGCACGGTGAGCAGTTCTTC. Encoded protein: CASSPLGGGHGEQFF.

The CDR3 reads CASSLALLDRESYEQYV. CDR3 nucleotides: TGTGCCAGCAGCTTAGCCCTTTTGGACAGGGAATCCTACGAGCAGTACGTC. This chain links TRBV7-9 with TRBJ2-7; 8 bases line up with TRBD1. Germline CDR1 SEHNR, CDR2 FQNEAQ (reference sequence). V lost 0 bases to trimming and J lost 1 base; unmatched junction nucleotides: 8. The CDR3 has 17 amino acids.

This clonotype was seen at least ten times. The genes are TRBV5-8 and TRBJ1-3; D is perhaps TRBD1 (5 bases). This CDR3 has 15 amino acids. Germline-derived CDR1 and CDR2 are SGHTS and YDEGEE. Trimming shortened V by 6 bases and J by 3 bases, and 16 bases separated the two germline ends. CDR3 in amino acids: CASTDRGPIGNTIYF. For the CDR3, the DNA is TGTGCCAGCACCGACAGAGGACCCATTGGAAACACCATATATTTT. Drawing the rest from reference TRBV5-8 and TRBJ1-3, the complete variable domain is EAGVTQSPTHLIKTRGQQATLRCSPISGHTSVYWYQQALGLGLQFLLWYDEGEERNRGNFPPRFSGRQFPNYSSELNVNALELEDSALYLCASTDRGPIGNTIYFGEGSWLTVV.

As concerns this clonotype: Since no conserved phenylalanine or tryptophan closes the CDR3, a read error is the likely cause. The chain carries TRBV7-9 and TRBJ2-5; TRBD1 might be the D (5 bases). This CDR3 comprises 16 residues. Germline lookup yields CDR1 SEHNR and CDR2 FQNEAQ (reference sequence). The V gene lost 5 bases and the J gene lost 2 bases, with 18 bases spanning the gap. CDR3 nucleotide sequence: TGTGCCAGCAGCGCACTCTTTTGGACAACACAAGAGACCCAGTACTTA. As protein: CASSALFWTTQETQYL.

CDR3 DNA sequence: TGTGCCAGCAGTCCGCGCAACGGGAACCGGGAAAAACTGTTTTTT. Translated, it gives CASSPRNGNREKLFF. The chain couples TRBV27 to TRBJ1-4; D is unresolved. This CDR3 comprises 15 residues. CDR1 and CDR2 from the germline V gene are MNHEY and SMNVEV (reference sequence). V shed 5 bases and J shed 8 bases, with 18 bases lying between them.

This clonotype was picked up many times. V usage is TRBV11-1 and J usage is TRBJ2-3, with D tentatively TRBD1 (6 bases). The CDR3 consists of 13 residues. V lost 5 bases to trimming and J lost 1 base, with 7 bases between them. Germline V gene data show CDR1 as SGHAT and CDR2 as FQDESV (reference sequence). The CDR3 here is CASSRQGTDTQYF. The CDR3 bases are TGTGCCAGCAGCCGACAGGGCACAGATACGCAGTATTTT. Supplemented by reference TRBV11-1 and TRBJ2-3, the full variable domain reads EAEVAQSPRYKITEKSQAVAFWCDPISGHATLYWYRQILGQGPELLVQFQDESVVDDSQLPKDRFSAERLKGVDSTLKIQPAELGDSAMYLCASSRQGTDTQYFGPGTRLTVL.

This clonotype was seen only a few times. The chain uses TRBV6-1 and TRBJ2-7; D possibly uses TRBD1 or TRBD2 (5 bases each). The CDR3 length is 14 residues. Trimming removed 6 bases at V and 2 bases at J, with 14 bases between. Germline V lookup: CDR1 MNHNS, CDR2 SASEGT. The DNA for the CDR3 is TGTGCCAGCAGATCCACGAGGGGCCCCTACGAGCAGTACGTC. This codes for CASRSTRGPYEQYV.

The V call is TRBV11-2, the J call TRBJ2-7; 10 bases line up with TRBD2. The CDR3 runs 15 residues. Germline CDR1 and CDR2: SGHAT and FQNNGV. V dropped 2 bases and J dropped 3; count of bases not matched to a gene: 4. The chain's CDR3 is CASSLKASGGYEQYV. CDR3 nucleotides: TGTGCCAGCAGCTTAAAGGCTAGCGGGGGCTACGAGCAGTACGTC.

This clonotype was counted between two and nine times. The CDR3 region has the DNA TGTGCCAGCAGCCAAGGGAGGGTGGGGCAGTATTTT. Translation: CASSQGRVGQYF. The rearrangement uses TRBV4-2 and TRBJ2-3; tentative D call: TRBD2 (6 bases). The CDR3 extends over 12 amino acids. V lost 1 base and J lost 11, with 10 bases in between. Germline assignment: CDR1 LGHNA and CDR2 YNFKEQ.

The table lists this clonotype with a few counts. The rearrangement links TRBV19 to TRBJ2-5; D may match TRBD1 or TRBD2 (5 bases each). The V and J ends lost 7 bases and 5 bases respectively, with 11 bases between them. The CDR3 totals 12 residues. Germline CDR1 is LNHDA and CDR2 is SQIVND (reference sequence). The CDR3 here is CASNSGTETQYF. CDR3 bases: TGTGCCAGTAACTCAGGGACGGAGACCCAGTACTTC.

The CDR3 region has the DNA TGTGCCAGCAGTAACCGGGACCCGTCCTATGGCTACACCTTC. Translated, it gives CASSNRDPSYGYTF. The V and J genes are TRBV7-9 and TRBJ1-2; TRBD1 might be the D (5 bases). CDR1 SEHNR and CDR2 FQNEAQ come from the germline V gene (reference sequence). Trimming removed 6 bases from V and 4 bases from J, with 15 bases in between. This CDR3 is built from 14 residues.

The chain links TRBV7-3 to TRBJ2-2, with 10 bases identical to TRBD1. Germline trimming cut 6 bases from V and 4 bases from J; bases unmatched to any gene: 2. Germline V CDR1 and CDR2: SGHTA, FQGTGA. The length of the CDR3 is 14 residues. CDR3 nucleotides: TGTGCCAGCAGACGGACAGGGGGCACCGGGGAGCTGTTTTTT. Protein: CASRRTGGTGELFF.

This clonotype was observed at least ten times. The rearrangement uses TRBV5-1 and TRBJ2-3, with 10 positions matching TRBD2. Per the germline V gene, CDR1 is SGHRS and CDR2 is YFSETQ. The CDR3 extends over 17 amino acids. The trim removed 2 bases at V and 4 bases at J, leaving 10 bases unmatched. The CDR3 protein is CASSFRGSGGNSDTQYF. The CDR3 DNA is TGCGCCAGCAGCTTCCGAGGTAGCGGGGGGAACTCAGATACGCAGTATTTT.

Here the CDR3 DNA reads TGTGCCAGCAGATCCGGGCGAGGAGCCCCTTACGAGCAGTACGTC. Translating gives CASRSGRGAPYEQYV. V usage is TRBV6-1 and J usage is TRBJ2-7; D uncertain. The CDR3 has 15 amino acids. Germline CDR1 MNHNS, CDR2 SASEGT. Trimming removed 6 bases at V and 4 bases at J, with 19 bases between.